The 28 T cell receptor beta chains below come from one sample, sequenced in a study of OX40 agonist ivuxolimab in advanced cancers. The repertoire was sequenced with immunoSEQ multiplex PCR; TCRdb's copy has only in-frame clones and lacks some. This sample has more than 35,000 clones, with 65% to 85% found just once. Specimen: CD4+ or CD8+ T cells sorted from blood, collected in a trial of the OX40 agonist ivuxolimab. The source is an adult with an advanced solid tumor such as melanoma, head and neck, liver or kidney cancer.

The V and J genes are TRBV19 and TRBJ2-5; TRBD2 matches 8 bases. Losses at the gene ends were 3 bases for V and 5 bases for J; bases not matched to a gene: 5. The germline CDR1 and CDR2 sequences are LNHDA and SQIVND (reference sequence). The CDR3 contains 14 residues. CDR3 loop: CASSMGTSPETQYF. CDR3 nucleotides: TGTGCCAGTAGTATGGGGACTAGTCCGGAGACCCAGTACTTC.

The chain is built from TRBV19 and TRBJ1-3; maybe TRBD1 (5 bases). The ends were cut back, 5 bases at V and 1 base at J, with 9 bases in the middle. The CDR3 consists of 14 residues. Per germline, CDR1 LNHDA and CDR2 SQIVND (reference sequence). The CDR3, as DNA: TGTGCCAGTAGTTATGAGGGGTCTGGAAACACCATATATTTT. Its protein product is CASSYEGSGNTIYF.

This chain uses TRBV9 with TRBJ2-7; no clear D gene. This CDR3 has 13 residues. Trimming shortened V by 0 bases and J by 5 bases, and 9 bases separated the two germline ends. The germline V gene encodes CDR1 SGDLS and CDR2 YYNGEE. In DNA, the CDR3 is TGTGCCAGCAGCGTAGATCCCCGGGACGAGCAGTACTTC. It yields the protein CASSVDPRDEQYF.

The chain couples TRBV6-1 to TRBJ2-7; 7 bases align to TRBD1. The trim removed 8 bases at V and 2 bases at J, leaving 12 bases unmatched. Germline CDR1 MNHNS, CDR2 SASEGT. The CDR3 runs 15 residues. The CDR3 nucleotides are TGTGCCAGCCAACTCTCACAGGGGTCCCCCTACGAGCAGTACTTC. Protein product: CASQLSQGSPYEQYF.

This clone was found a few times. The chain links TRBV5-1 to TRBJ1-2, with TRBD1 matching over 8 bases. The J segment lost 4 bases and the V segment lost 0 bases, leaving 8 bases of the junction unmatched. CDR1 is SGHRS and CDR2 is YFSETQ in the germline V gene. There are 16 residues in the CDR3. The CDR3 loop reads CASSLGSRTGTYGYTF. DNA for the CDR3: TGCGCCAGCAGCTTGGGTTCAAGGACAGGGACCTATGGCTACACCTTC.

The chain combines TRBV7-6 with TRBJ2-5, with D perhaps being TRBD1 or TRBD2 (5 bases each). In germline, CDR1 is SGHVS, CDR2 FNYEAQ. V gave up 2 bases and J gave up 1 base, with 11 bases separating them. The CDR3 is 15 residues long. The CDR3: CASSLHMGTQETQYF. DNA of the CDR3: TGTGCCAGCAGCTTACATATGGGGACCCAAGAGACCCAGTACTTC.

The genes are TRBV6-5 and TRBJ1-2; 9 bases line up with TRBD1. Losses at the gene ends were 4 bases for V and 8 bases for J; bases not matched to a gene: 5. The V gene's germline CDR1 is MNHEY and CDR2 SVGAGI. The CDR3 is made up of 13 amino acids. CDR3 coding DNA: TGTGCCAGCAGTTTCACAGGGGGCTGGGGCTACACCTTC. This gives the protein CASSFTGGWGYTF.

This clone was detected only once. The J gene is TRBJ2-7, the V gene TRBV19, with 7 bases matching TRBD1. CDR1 is LNHDA, CDR2 SQIVND, per germline (reference sequence). The ends lost 6 bases at V and 3 bases at J; junction bases unmatched: 8. The CDR3 covers 14 residues. This CDR3 is CASSTTGNRYEQYF. The CDR3 nucleotides read TGTGCCAGTAGCACGACAGGGAATCGCTACGAGCAGTACTTC.

The gene calls are TRBV29-1 and TRBJ2-1; TRBD1 is a possible D gene (7 bases). This CDR3 has 13 residues. CDR1 SQVTM and CDR2 ANQGSEA come from the germline V gene. V was trimmed by 8 bases and J by 8 bases, leaving 19 bases between them. The CDR3 reads CSMSRGVVDEQFF. In DNA form, the CDR3 reads TGCAGCATGTCCAGGGGGGTAGTAGATGAGCAGTTCTTC.

The rearrangement uses TRBV15 and TRBJ1-4; TRBD1 agrees at 7 bases. The V gene's germline CDR1 is LNHNV and CDR2 YYDKDF (reference sequence). Unmatched junction bases numbered 8, after V lost 0 bases and J lost 10 bases. The CDR3 consists of 15 residues. The CDR3 coding sequence is TGTGCCACCAGCAGAGAGTCGCAGGGGGAGCGAAAACTGTTTTTT. It encodes CATSRESQGERKLFF.

The chain joins TRBV2 to TRBJ2-1; D not resolved. V lost 6 bases and J lost 0, with 12 bases in between. The CDR3 is 15 amino acids. CDR1 is SNHLY and CDR2 is FYNNEI in the germline V gene. The CDR3 DNA reads as TGTGCCAGCAGGAATGGGCAGAGCTCCTACAATGAGCAGTTCTTC. Translated: CASRNGQSSYNEQFF.

The CDR3 here is CAISDGQGSEKLFF. The CDR3 bases are TGTGCCATCAGTGATGGGCAGGGGAGTGAAAAACTGTTTTTT. The genes are TRBV10-3 and TRBJ1-4; D is perhaps TRBD1 (6 bases). The CDR3 loop spans 14 amino acids. Germline CDR1 and CDR2: ENHRY and SYGVKD. Trimming cost V 3 bases and J 7 bases, with 12 bases left between them.

This rearrangement joins TRBV27 to TRBJ2-7; 10 bases fit TRBD2. CDR3 length equals 16 residues. After removal of 5 bases from V and 3 bases from J, the junction contained 10 bases not matched to a gene. Germline V lookup: CDR1 MNHEY, CDR2 SMNVEV (reference sequence). The CDR3, as DNA: TGTGCCAGCAGTCCCTCTAGCGGGAGAGAATACTACGAGCAGTACTTC. It specifies CASSPSSGREYYEQYF.

The chain joins TRBV7-2 to TRBJ2-5; a possible D gene is TRBD2 (5 bases). In germline, CDR1 is SGHTA, CDR2 FQGNSA. This CDR3 is 15 amino acids long. V was shortened by 6 bases and J by 2 bases, with 16 bases between the two germline ends. CDR3 region: CASRSQTRPQETQYF. For the CDR3, the DNA is TGTGCCAGCAGATCGCAAACTAGGCCTCAAGAGACCCAGTACTTC.

The chain employs TRBV30 and TRBJ2-7, with 10 bases lining up with TRBD1. The CDR3 has 15 residues. Germline CDR1 and CDR2: GTSNPN and SVGIG (reference sequence). V lost 1 base, J lost 4 bases, and 7 bases stayed unmatched. The CDR3 is CAWSGPGQGRYEQYF. Here the CDR3 DNA reads TGTGCCTGGAGTGGACCGGGACAGGGGAGGTACGAGCAGTACTTC.

This clone was detected only once. The V call is TRBV27, the J call TRBJ2-3; D possibly matches TRBD1 or TRBD2 (5 bases each). Per germline, CDR1 MNHEY and CDR2 SMNVEV (reference sequence). V lost 2 bases, J lost 4 bases, and 7 bases lay in between. The CDR3 runs 13 residues. The CDR3 region is CASSLGGPDTQYF. CDR3 nucleotide sequence: TGTGCCAGCAGTTTAGGGGGTCCAGATACGCAGTATTTT.

In its sample, this clone was seen once. V usage is TRBV5-8 and J usage is TRBJ1-4; D perhaps matches TRBD1 (5 bases). The V and J ends lost 3 bases and 5 bases respectively, with 8 bases between them. Germline V gives CDR1 SGHTS, CDR2 YDEGEE. This CDR3 contains 13 residues. CDR3 protein: CASSWGKNEKLFF. The CDR3 nucleotides read TGTGCCAGCAGCTGGGGGAAGAATGAAAAACTGTTTTTT.

J is TRBJ2-1 and V is TRBV6-5; 11 bases match TRBD2. V lost 2 bases, J lost 8 bases, and 8 bases stayed unmatched. CDR1 and CDR2 (germline): MNHEY, SVGAGI. CDR3 size: 16 residues. The chain's CDR3 is CASSYGLAGSGDEQFF. Written as DNA, the CDR3 is TGTGCCAGCAGTTACGGACTAGCGGGTTCAGGAGATGAGCAGTTCTTC.

This chain joins TRBV5-4 and TRBJ1-2; D ambiguous. The CDR3 has 13 residues. Germline loops: CDR1 SGHNT, CDR2 YYREEE (reference sequence). V lost 6 bases and J lost 3, with 12 bases in between. The CDR3 DNA reads TGTGCCAGCAAACCCCCGGATCACTATGGCTACACCTTC. Protein product: CASKPPDHYGYTF.

This clone appeared once. The chain combines TRBV4-3 with TRBJ2-7; 16 bases line up with TRBD2. V was clipped by 4 bases and J by 5 bases; unmatched bases: 11. Germline V gene lookup returns CDR1 LGHNA and CDR2 YSLEER. The length of the CDR3 is 18 residues. The CDR3 region has the DNA TGCGCCAGCAGCCGATCGGGACTAGCGGGAGGGCCGATGGACGAGCAGTACTTC. Protein: CASSRSGLAGGPMDEQYF.

This sequence joins TRBV14 and TRBJ1-6; no definite D call. Germline CDR1 SGHDN, CDR2 FVKESK. The V gene lost 1 base and the J gene lost 10 bases, with 11 bases spanning the gap. The CDR3 runs to 14 residues. As DNA, the CDR3 is TGTGCCAGCAGCCAAGGATTCATAGGGTCACCCCTCCACTTT. It is translated as CASSQGFIGSPLHF.

The gene calls are TRBV5-6 and TRBJ1-1; TRBD1 matches 8 bases. CDR1 is SGHDT and CDR2 is YYEEEE in the germline V gene. The V gene end was trimmed by 2 bases and the J gene end by 4 bases; junction bases not matched to a gene: 10. CDR3 length equals 16 residues. This CDR3 is CASSFGTGSSVTEAFF. The CDR3 bases are TGTGCCAGCAGCTTTGGGACAGGCAGTTCGGTCACTGAAGCTTTCTTT.

The chain carries TRBV6-5 and TRBJ1-1; D possibly corresponds to TRBD1 (6 bases). CDR1 MNHEY and CDR2 SVGAGI come from the germline V gene. This CDR3 has 13 amino acids. V was trimmed by 5 bases and J by 9 bases, leaving 16 bases between them. The CDR3 is CASSGTGTSKAFF. As DNA, the CDR3 is TGTGCCAGCAGTGGTACCGGGACATCGAAAGCTTTCTTT.

This clone was seen more than once but under ten times. The V gene is TRBV30, the J gene TRBJ2-5, with D unresolved. This CDR3 is built from 12 residues. V shed 0 bases and J shed 2 bases, with 4 bases lying between them. Germline CDR1 reads GTSNPN; CDR2 reads SVGIG (reference sequence). The CDR3 DNA is TGTGCCTGGAGTGTAAGTCAAGAGACCCAGTACTTC. It translates to CAWSVSQETQYF.

This chain connects TRBV27 to TRBJ2-3, with D hard to call. The CDR3 is 15 amino acids. With 3 bases removed from V and 4 bases from J, the gap between germline ends came to 14 bases. Germline assignment: CDR1 MNHEY and CDR2 SMNVEV (reference sequence). CDR3 protein: CASSLGGSSADTQYF. CDR3 nucleotides: TGTGCCAGCAGTTTGGGTGGCTCCTCGGCAGATACGCAGTATTTT.

CDR3 bases: TGTGCCAGCAGTTTCACGGTGGGGAACACTGAAGCTTTCTTT. It codes for CASSFTVGNTEAFF. The chain employs TRBV27 and TRBJ1-1; D is unresolved. Germline V gene sequence: CDR1 MNHEY, CDR2 SMNVEV (reference sequence). The CDR3 is 14 amino acids. V lost 3 bases to trimming and J lost 1 base, with 9 bases between them.

This clone was seen a single time. The chain has TRBV5-1 and TRBJ2-5; 11 nucleotides align to TRBD2. The CDR3 loop spans 16 amino acids. Per the germline V gene, CDR1 is SGHRS and CDR2 is YFSETQ. V lost 3 bases and J lost 1; bases outside the gene matches: 5. CDR3 coding DNA: TGCGCCAGCAGCTGGAACCTAGCGGGGGGCCAAGAGACCCAGTACTTC. The encoded protein is CASSWNLAGGQETQYF.

The rearrangement uses TRBV5-1 and TRBJ1-4; 9 nucleotides align to TRBD1. The CDR3 extends over 16 amino acids. Germline lookup yields CDR1 SGHRS and CDR2 YFSETQ. J gave up 4 bases and V 7 bases, and 11 bases lay outside the gene matches. CDR3 amino acids: CASSPGQGRGNEKLFF. CDR3 DNA: TGCGCCAGCTCCCCTGGACAGGGGAGGGGTAATGAAAAACTGTTTTTT.